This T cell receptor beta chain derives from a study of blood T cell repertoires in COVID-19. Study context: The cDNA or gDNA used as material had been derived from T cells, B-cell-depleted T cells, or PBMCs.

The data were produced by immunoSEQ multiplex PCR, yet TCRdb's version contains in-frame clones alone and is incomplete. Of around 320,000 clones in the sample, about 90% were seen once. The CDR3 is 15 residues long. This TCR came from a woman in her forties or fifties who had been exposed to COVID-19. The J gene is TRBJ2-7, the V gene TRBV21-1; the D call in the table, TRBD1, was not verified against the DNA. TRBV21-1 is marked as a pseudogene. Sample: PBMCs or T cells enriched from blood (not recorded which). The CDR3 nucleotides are TGTGCCAGCAGCAAAGTAGAAGGGGTTACCTACGAGCAGTACTTC. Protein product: CASSKVEGVTYEQYF.